This T cell receptor (beta chain) was profiled in a study of graft-versus-host responses after intestinal transplantation. There are 16 residues in the CDR3. Trimming took 1 base from V and 5 from J, leaving 15 bases between them. Germline V gives CDR1 LNHNV, CDR2 YYDKDF (reference sequence). Clones were sequenced by immunoSEQ multiplex PCR, and TCRdb holds only the in-frame ones, with some missing. The sample has some 14,000 clones; around 33% are singletons. Responders (about 200,000, CFSE-labeled) met about 200,000 stimulators that were irradiated and violet-dye-labeled. The sample was alloreactive CD8+ T cells from a mixed lymphocyte reaction culture, taken before intestinal transplant. Subset defined: CFSE-low proliferating T cells sorted from approximately 6-day pre-transplant mixed lymphocyte reaction (GvH or HvG direction). The TCR comes from a human patient who received an intestinal transplant. This chain joins TRBV15 and TRBJ2-1, with D maybe TRBD1 (5 bases). Written as DNA, the CDR3 is TGTGCCACCAGCAGAGTTGGCAGGGCCCCCAACAATGAGCAGTTCTTC. Translated, it gives CATSRVGRAPNNEQFF. The entire variable domain, with the rest obtained from reference TRBV15 and TRBJ2-1, is as follows: DAMVIQNPRYQVTQFGKPVTLSCSQTLNHNVMYWYQQKSSQAPKLLFHYYDKDFNNEADTPDNFQSRRPNTSFCFLDIRSPGLGDTAMYLCATSRVGRAPNNEQFFGPGTRLTVL.